The rows below give T cell receptor beta chains drawn from one sample of a study of blood T cell repertoires in COVID-19. Using immunoSEQ multiplex PCR, the repertoire was profiled, and TCRdb retains in-frame clones only, with some absent. The sample contains about 310,000 clones, about nine tenths of which appear only once. Sequencing input: PBMCs or T cells enriched from blood (not recorded which). Receptors originate from a woman in her 30s who had recovered from COVID-19. The CDR3 runs from the conserved cysteine through the conserved F or W. The order of the fields is V gene, J gene, clone size, CDR3 length, D gene, CDR3 DNA, CDR3 protein. The D gene is left open where the match is weak. Size values are once, few and many counts, or a class for expanded clones, and some rows have none.

v_gene: TRBV10-2; j_gene: TRBJ2-1; abundance: NA; len: 13; d_gene: NA; CDR3nt: TGCGCCAGCAGTGAAGGCGCGGGATATATGCAGTTCTTC; CDR3aa: CASSEGAGYMQFF
v_gene: TRBV30; j_gene: TRBJ2-3; abundance: NA; len: 12; d_gene: NA; CDR3nt: TGTGCCTGGAGTGTCGGGGGAGATACGCAGTATTTT; CDR3aa: CAWSVGGDTQYF
v_gene: TRBV19; j_gene: TRBJ1-5; abundance: NA; len: 15; d_gene: NA; CDR3nt: TGTGCCAGTAGTATTTTTGGGGCGGCTAATCAGCCCCAGCATTTT; CDR3aa: CASSIFGAANQPQHF
v_gene: TRBV11-2; j_gene: TRBJ2-7; abundance: NA; len: 15; d_gene: TRBD2; CDR3nt: TGTGCCAGCAGCCCCCGACTAGCGGGAGACTACGAGCAGTACTTC; CDR3aa: CASSPRLAGDYEQYF
v_gene: TRBV6-6; j_gene: TRBJ1-5; abundance: NA; len: 19; d_gene: TRBD1; CDR3nt: TGTGCCAGCAGTCAGAAAGGGGGGACAGGGTTATATCGGAATCAGCCCCAGCATTTT; CDR3aa: CASSQKGGTGLYRNQPQHF
v_gene: TRBV19; j_gene: TRBJ1-2; abundance: NA; len: 13; d_gene: NA; CDR3nt: TGTGCCAGTAGCCAGACCGGACTCTATGGCTACACCTTC; CDR3aa: CASSQTGLYGYTF
v_gene: TRBV5-1; j_gene: TRBJ2-1; abundance: once; len: 16; d_gene: TRBD2; CDR3nt: TGCGCCAGCAGCTTGGGGATCCTAGCGGGAGCTAGTGAGCAGTTCTTC; CDR3aa: CASSLGILAGASEQFF
v_gene: TRBV12-3/TRBV12-4; j_gene: TRBJ2-7; abundance: NA; len: 12; d_gene: NA; CDR3nt: TGTGCCAGCAGATTACGGGATTACGAGCAGTACTTC; CDR3aa: CASRLRDYEQYF
v_gene: TRBV29-1; j_gene: TRBJ2-5; abundance: NA; len: 10; d_gene: NA; CDR3nt: TGCAGCATGAGACTAGGGGCCCAGTACTTC; CDR3aa: CSMRLGAQYF
v_gene: TRBV5-8; j_gene: TRBJ2-7; abundance: NA; len: 14; d_gene: TRBD1; CDR3nt: TGTGCCAGCAGCAAACAGGGGATCAACTACGAGCAGTACTTC; CDR3aa: CASSKQGINYEQYF
v_gene: TRBV10-3; j_gene: TRBJ2-1; abundance: NA; len: 13; d_gene: TRBD1; CDR3nt: TGTGCCATCAGCCCGGGGACAGACAATGAGCAGTTCTTC; CDR3aa: CAISPGTDNEQFF
v_gene: TRBV11-2; j_gene: TRBJ2-3; abundance: NA; len: 18; d_gene: TRBD2; CDR3nt: TGTGCCAGCAGCCCCCGGAAAGGGGCTAGCGGGAGGATGGATACGCAGTATTTT; CDR3aa: CASSPRKGASGRMDTQYF
v_gene: TRBV4-1; j_gene: TRBJ1-5; abundance: NA; len: 13; d_gene: NA; CDR3nt: TGCGCCAGCAGCAAGCAGGGTACCCAGCCCCAGCATTTT; CDR3aa: CASSKQGTQPQHF
v_gene: TRBV19; j_gene: TRBJ2-3; abundance: NA; len: 17; d_gene: TRBD2; CDR3nt: TGTGCCAGTAGTATCGCGGGACTAGCGGGAGAGTTAGATACGCAGTATTTT; CDR3aa: CASSIAGLAGELDTQYF
v_gene: TRBV9; j_gene: TRBJ2-7; abundance: NA; len: 14; d_gene: NA; CDR3nt: TGTGCCAGCAGCTCCCTGGACAGTCCCTACGAGCAGTACTTC; CDR3aa: CASSSLDSPYEQYF
v_gene: TRBV10-2; j_gene: TRBJ1-2; abundance: NA; len: 11; d_gene: NA; CDR3nt: TGCGCCAGCAGTGACCATTATGGCTACACCTTC; CDR3aa: CASSDHYGYTF
v_gene: TRBV5-1; j_gene: TRBJ1-4; abundance: NA; len: 16; d_gene: TRBD1; CDR3nt: TGCGCCAGCAGTCCCCTACGACAGGGGGAGGGTGAAAAACTGTTTTTT; CDR3aa: CASSPLRQGEGEKLFF
v_gene: TRBV15; j_gene: TRBJ1-2; abundance: NA; len: 14; d_gene: NA; CDR3nt: TGTGCCACCAGCCCTGGGGGGACTATCCATGGCTACACCTTC; CDR3aa: CATSPGGTIHGYTF
v_gene: TRBV7-2; j_gene: TRBJ2-7; abundance: once; len: 13; d_gene: NA; CDR3nt: TGTGCCAGCAGCTTGATCCAGTCCTACGAGCAGTACTTC; CDR3aa: CASSLIQSYEQYF
v_gene: TRBV12-3/TRBV12-4; j_gene: TRBJ2-5; abundance: once; len: 12; d_gene: NA; CDR3nt: TGTGCCAGCAGCATAGAGGGAGAGACCCAGTACTTC; CDR3aa: CASSIEGETQYF
v_gene: TRBV6-1; j_gene: TRBJ2-1; abundance: NA; len: 14; d_gene: TRBD2; CDR3nt: TGTGCCAGCAGTGAGGGGACTAGATTCTATGAGCAGTTCTTC; CDR3aa: CASSEGTRFYEQFF
v_gene: TRBV28; j_gene: TRBJ2-7; abundance: few; len: 13; d_gene: NA; CDR3nt: TGTGCCAGCAGCGGTCGTCGCACCTACGAGCAGTACTTC; CDR3aa: CASSGRRTYEQYF
v_gene: TRBV19; j_gene: TRBJ1-2; abundance: NA; len: 13; d_gene: NA; CDR3nt: TGTGCCAGTAGTCCCAGACCCCAGGCGGGCTACACCTTC; CDR3aa: CASSPRPQAGYTF
v_gene: TRBV6-5; j_gene: TRBJ1-1; abundance: NA; len: 14; d_gene: NA; CDR3nt: TGTGCCAGCAGTTACTCGAGTCCGAACACTGAAGCTTTCTTT; CDR3aa: CASSYSSPNTEAFF
v_gene: TRBV11-3; j_gene: TRBJ2-7; abundance: NA; len: 18; d_gene: TRBD2; CDR3nt: TGTGCCAGCAGCTTAGTGTCGCGACTAGCGTCAAGCTCCTACGAGCAGTACTTC; CDR3aa: CASSLVSRLASSSYEQYF
v_gene: TRBV20-1; j_gene: TRBJ1-1; abundance: NA; len: 11; d_gene: NA; CDR3nt: TGCAGTGCTAGAAGACAGAGAGAAGCTTTCTTT; CDR3aa: CSARRQREAFF
v_gene: TRBV7-9; j_gene: TRBJ1-1; abundance: NA; len: 13; d_gene: NA; CDR3nt: TGTGCCAGCAGCTTGGAGCAGCGCACTGAAGCTTTCTTT; CDR3aa: CASSLEQRTEAFF
v_gene: TRBV15; j_gene: TRBJ2-7; abundance: NA; len: 16; d_gene: NA; CDR3nt: TGTGCCACCAGCAGAGATCGGTCCAGGTTGGATACAGAGCAGTACTTC; CDR3aa: CATSRDRSRLDTEQYF
v_gene: TRBV2; j_gene: TRBJ2-5; abundance: NA; len: 18; d_gene: NA; CDR3nt: TGTGCCAGCAGGGGGTACGTCCTCGGCCCTAGCCTGGGAGAGACCCAGTACTTC; CDR3aa: CASRGYVLGPSLGETQYF